This T cell receptor beta chain was documented in a study of beta chain features in type 1 diabetes. All of the isolated RNA was reverse transcribed, so expressed TCRB transcripts were sequenced. The repertoire was sequenced with immunoSEQ multiplex PCR; TCRdb's copy has only in-frame clones and lacks some. The profile shows just over 600,000 clones, about 14% of them singletons. Regarding this clone: The target antigen is unknown.

Broader study findings: The study found that naive, central memory and Treg TCRB repertoires appeared more similar in patients than in healthy donors.

This clonotype was obtained from a man aged 18 to 35 in good health. Sequencing was carried out using naive CD4+ T cells from blood.

The CDR3 sequence is CASSGTSGREQFF. The DNA of the CDR3 is TGTGCCAGCAGCGGGACTAGCGGGAGGGAGCAGTTCTTC. This chain joins TRBV7-8 and TRBJ2-1; TRBD2 aligns across 15 bases. Germline trimming cut 5 bases from V and 10 bases from J; bases unmatched to any gene: 0. The germline gives CDR1 SGHVS, CDR2 FQNEAQ. The CDR3 runs 13 residues. Supplemented by reference TRBV7-8 and TRBJ2-1, the full variable domain reads GAGVSQSPRYKVAKRGQDVALRCDPISGHVSLFWYQQALGQGPEFLTYFQNEAQLDKSGLPSDRFFAERPEGSVSTLKIQRTQQEDSAVYLCASSGTSGREQFFGPGTRLTVL.